The sequence of this T cell receptor beta chain was determined in a study of cytomegalovirus exposure and HLA in healthy donors. Study results and caveats: Rarity characterized most TCR sequences, yet some public TCRs appeared in many donors.

Turning to this clone: The antigen is not known.

This CDR3 comprises 14 residues. Per germline, CDR1 KGHSH and CDR2 LQKENI. V shed 5 bases, J shed 6 bases, and the junction held 6 bases outside the gene matches. The study ran its PCR with 60 Vbeta and 13 Jbeta primers. Assay: immunoSEQ multiplex PCR; the TCRdb copy retains only in-frame clones and omits some. The sample has around 100,000 clones, around 85% seen once. This chain uses TRBV18 with TRBJ2-3; 9 bases are shared with TRBD1. The receptor's source is a man aged 40-55 years in good health and CMV-seropositive. The sequenced material came from PBMCs. CDR3 sequence (DNA): TGTGCCAGCTCATCCGGGACAGGGCCGGATACGCAGTATTTT. It is translated as CASSSGTGPDTQYF. The variable domain in full, completed from reference TRBV18 and TRBJ2-3, reads NAGVMQNPRHLVRRRGQEARLRCSPMKGHSHVYWYRQLPEEGLKFMVYLQKENIIDESGMPKERFSAEFPKEGPSILRIQQVVRGDSAAYFCASSSGTGPDTQYFGPGTRLTVL.